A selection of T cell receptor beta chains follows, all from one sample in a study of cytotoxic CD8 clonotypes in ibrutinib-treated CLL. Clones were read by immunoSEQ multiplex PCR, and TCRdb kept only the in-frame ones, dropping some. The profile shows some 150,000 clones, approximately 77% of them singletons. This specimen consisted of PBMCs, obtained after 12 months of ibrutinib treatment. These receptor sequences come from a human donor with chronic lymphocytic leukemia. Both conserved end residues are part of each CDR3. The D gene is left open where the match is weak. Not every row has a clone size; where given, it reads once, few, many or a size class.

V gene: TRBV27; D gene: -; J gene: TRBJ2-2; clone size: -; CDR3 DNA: TGTGCCAGCAGTTTCGCGCAGGGGTTGGTCGGGGAGCTGTTTTTT; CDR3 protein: CASSFAQGLVGELFF
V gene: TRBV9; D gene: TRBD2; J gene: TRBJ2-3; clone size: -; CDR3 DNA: TGTGCCAGCAGCGTAGTAGCGGGGGGTATAGATACGCAGTATTTT; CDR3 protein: CASSVVAGGIDTQYF
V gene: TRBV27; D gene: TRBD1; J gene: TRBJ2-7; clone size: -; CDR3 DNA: TGTGCCAGCAGTTTTCGGGGACAGGGAGGCTACGAGCAGTACTTC; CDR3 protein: CASSFRGQGGYEQYF
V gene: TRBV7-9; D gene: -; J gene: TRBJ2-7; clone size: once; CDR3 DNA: TGTGCCAGCAGCCCCGTCCTCCGATACGAGCAGTACTTC; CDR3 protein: CASSPVLRYEQYF
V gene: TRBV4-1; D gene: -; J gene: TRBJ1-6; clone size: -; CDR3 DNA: TGCGCCAGCAGCCCCTGGGGTGGACTCAATAATTCACCCCTCCACTTT; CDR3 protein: CASSPWGGLNNSPLHF
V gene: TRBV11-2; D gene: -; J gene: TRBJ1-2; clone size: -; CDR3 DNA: TGTGCCAGCAGTAGGGGGGCGTGGAACTATGGCTACACCTTC; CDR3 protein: CASSRGAWNYGYTF
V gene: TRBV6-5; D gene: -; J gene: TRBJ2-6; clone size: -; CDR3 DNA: TGTGCCAGCAGAAGGGTTAGTGGGGCCAACGTCCTGACTTTC; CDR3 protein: CASRRVSGANVLTF
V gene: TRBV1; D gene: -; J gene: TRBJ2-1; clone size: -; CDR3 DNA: TGCACCAGCAGCGACCGCCGCTCCTACAATGAGCAGTTCTTC; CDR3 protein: CTSSDRRSYNEQFF
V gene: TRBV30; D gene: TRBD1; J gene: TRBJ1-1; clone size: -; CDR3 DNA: TGTGCCTGGAGCCGAATAGGGGGCCGCACTGAAGCTTTCTTT; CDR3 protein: CAWSRIGGRTEAFF
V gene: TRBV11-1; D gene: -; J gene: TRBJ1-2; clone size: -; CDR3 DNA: TGTGCCAGCAGCTTACTCCCTTCCGACTATGGCTACACCTTC; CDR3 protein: CASSLLPSDYGYTF
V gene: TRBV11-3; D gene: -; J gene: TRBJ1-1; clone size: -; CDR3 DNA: TGTGCCAGCAGTCCAGGGTTCGACACTGAAGCTTTCTTT; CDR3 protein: CASSPGFDTEAFF
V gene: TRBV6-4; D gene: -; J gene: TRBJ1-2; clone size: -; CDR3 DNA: TGTGCCAGCAGCCCCGCGGGGCAGGGTAGTGGCTACACCTTC; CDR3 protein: CASSPAGQGSGYTF
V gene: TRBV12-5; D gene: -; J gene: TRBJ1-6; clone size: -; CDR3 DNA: TGTGCTAGCAATCCCGGGCAGGGTCAATCACCCCTCCACTTT; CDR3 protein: CASNPGQGQSPLHF
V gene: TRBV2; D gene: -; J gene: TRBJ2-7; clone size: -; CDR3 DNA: TGTGCCAGCAGTGAAGCGGCCAACGAGCAGTACTTC; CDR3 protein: CASSEAANEQYF
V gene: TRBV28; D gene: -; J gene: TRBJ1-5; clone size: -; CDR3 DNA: TGTGCCAGCAGTTTGAGGTGGAGCAATCAGCCCCAGCATTTT; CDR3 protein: CASSLRWSNQPQHF
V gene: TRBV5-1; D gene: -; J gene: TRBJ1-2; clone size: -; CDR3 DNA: TGCGCCAGCAGCTTGGAAGGGGCTGGCTACACCTTC; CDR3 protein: CASSLEGAGYTF
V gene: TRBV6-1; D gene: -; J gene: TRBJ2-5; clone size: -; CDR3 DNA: TGTGCCAGCAGTAGGGCTACCGCACAAGAGACCCAGTACTTC; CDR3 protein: CASSRATAQETQYF
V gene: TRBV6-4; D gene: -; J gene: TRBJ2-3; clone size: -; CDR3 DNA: TGTGCCAGCAGTGTCAGTAGCACAGATACGCAGTATTTT; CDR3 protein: CASSVSSTDTQYF
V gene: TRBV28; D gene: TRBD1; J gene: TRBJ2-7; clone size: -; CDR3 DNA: TGTGCCAGCACCGAAGGGGGGACAGGGTCCTACGAGCAGTACTTC; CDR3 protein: CASTEGGTGSYEQYF
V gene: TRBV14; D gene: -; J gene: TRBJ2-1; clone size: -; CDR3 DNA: TGTGCCAGCAGCCAAGATCGGTGGCTAGCAGGCCTCGGTGAGCAGTTCTTC; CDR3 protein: CASSQDRWLAGLGEQFF
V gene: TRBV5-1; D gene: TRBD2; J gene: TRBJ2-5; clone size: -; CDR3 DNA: TGCGCCAGCAGCTTGGGTCCAGCGGGGGGCCAAGAGACCCAGTACTTC; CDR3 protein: CASSLGPAGGQETQYF
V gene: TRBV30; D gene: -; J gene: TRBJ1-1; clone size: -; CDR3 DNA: TGTGCCTGGACACCGGGGAGCACTGAAGCTTTCTTT; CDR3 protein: CAWTPGSTEAFF
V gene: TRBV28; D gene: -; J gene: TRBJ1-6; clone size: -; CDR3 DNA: TGTGCCAGCAGTCAAGAGGACAGTCCTTATCGCCTCCACTTT; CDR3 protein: CASSQEDSPYRLHF
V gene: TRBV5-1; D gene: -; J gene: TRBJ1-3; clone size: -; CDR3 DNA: TGCGCCAGCAGCGCGACAGAAGGAAACACCATATATTTT; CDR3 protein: CASSATEGNTIYF
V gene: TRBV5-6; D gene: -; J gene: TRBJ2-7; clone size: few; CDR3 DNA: TGTGCCAGCAGCTACCTCATTACGGGACTGCCCTACGAGCAGTACTTC; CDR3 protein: CASSYLITGLPYEQYF
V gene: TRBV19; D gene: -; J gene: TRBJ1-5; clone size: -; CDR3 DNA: TGTGCCAGTAGTATTAGAGGGGCTAGGTCGCAGCCCCAGCATTTT; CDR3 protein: CASSIRGARSQPQHF
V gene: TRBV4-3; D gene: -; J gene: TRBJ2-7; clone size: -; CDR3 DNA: TGCGCCAGCAGCCAAAGGGGGGGCGCGGATCAGTACTTC; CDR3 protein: CASSQRGGADQYF
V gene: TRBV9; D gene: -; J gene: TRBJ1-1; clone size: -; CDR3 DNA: TGTGCCAGCAGCGTCAGAGGGGAGGTCACTGAAGCTTTCTTT; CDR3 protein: CASSVRGEVTEAFF